This entry lists 15 T cell receptor beta chains sequenced from one sample in a study of technical replicates of blood from several donors. The table came from immunoSEQ multiplex PCR; TCRdb's copy has only in-frame clones and leaves some out. Of tens of thousands of clones in the sample, around 94% are singletons; the top ten hold 0.3% to 0.45%. Sequencing was carried out using T cells isolated from PBMCs. The receptors stem from a human donor in good health.

The chain has TRBV4-3 and TRBJ2-1, with 14 bases fitting TRBD2. After removal of 3 bases from V and 0 bases from J, the junction contained 1 base not matched to a gene. The CDR3 is made up of 17 amino acids. Germline CDR1 reads LGHNA; CDR2 reads YSLEER. This chain's CDR3 is CASSHGLAGGSYNEQFF. The CDR3 DNA sequence: TGCGCCAGCAGCCATGGACTAGCGGGAGGCTCCTACAATGAGCAGTTCTTC.

The gene calls are TRBV7-8 and TRBJ1-1; 7 bases align to TRBD1. Germline V gene sequence: CDR1 SGHVS, CDR2 FQNEAQ. The CDR3 runs 14 residues. The J segment lost 4 bases and the V segment lost 4 bases, leaving 6 bases of the junction unmatched. This chain's CDR3 is CASSYRGSGTEAFF. In DNA, the CDR3 is TGTGCCAGCAGCTACAGGGGATCGGGCACTGAAGCTTTCTTT.

This chain links TRBV2 with TRBJ1-1; D is uncertain. This CDR3 has 12 amino acids. CDR1 is SNHLY, CDR2 FYNNEI, per germline. V was pared by 8 bases and J by 1 base, with 8 bases between. CDR3 DNA sequence: TGTGCCAGCCACAGACAGAACACTGAAGCTTTCTTT. It translates to CASHRQNTEAFF.

The chain carries TRBV30 and TRBJ1-4; TRBD1 matches 8 bases. The CDR3 length is 12 residues. Germline V gene sequence: CDR1 GTSNPN, CDR2 SVGIG (reference sequence). V was pared by 8 bases and J by 6 bases, with 5 bases of the junction left unmatched. This CDR3 reads CALSGQDEKLFF. CDR3 in DNA: TGTGCCCTATCGGGACAGGATGAAAAACTGTTTTTT. Using reference TRBV30 and TRBJ1-4 for the parts outside the CDR3, the full variable domain is SQTIHQWPATLVQPVGSPLSLECTVEGTSNPNLYWYRQAAGRGLQLLFYSVGIGQISSEVPQNLSASRPQDRQFILSSKKLLLSDSGFYLCALSGQDEKLFFGSGTQLSVL.

The V call is TRBV4-1, the J call TRBJ1-3, with D hard to call. The V end lost 6 bases, the J end lost 7 bases, and 13 bases lay between the germline ends. Germline assignment: CDR1 MGHRA and CDR2 YSYEKL. This CDR3 region has 13 residues. The CDR3 is CASRGGGLNTIYF. CDR3 coding DNA: TGCGCCAGCAGAGGCGGAGGCCTCAACACCATATATTTT.

The gene calls are TRBV4-2 and TRBJ1-2; D ambiguous. CDR3 length equals 14 residues. The V end was cut by 0 bases, the J end by 4 bases, with 9 bases between. The germline gives CDR1 LGHNA, CDR2 YNFKEQ. DNA of the CDR3: TGTGCCAGCAGCCAAGATTATCGGTCCTATGGCTACACCTTC. This encodes CASSQDYRSYGYTF.

The chain links TRBV27 to TRBJ2-7; the D gene is possibly TRBD2 (5 bases). Between the trimmed V and J ends, which lost 3 bases and 5 bases, there was a span of 14 bases. Germline CDR1 is MNHEY and CDR2 is SMNVEV (reference sequence). This CDR3 is 14 amino acids long. The CDR3 sequence is CASSFERSRNEQYF. CDR3 DNA sequence: TGTGCCAGCAGTTTTGAGCGGTCTAGGAACGAGCAGTACTTC.

The chain is built from TRBV11-3 and TRBJ2-1, with 8 bases aligning to TRBD1. This CDR3 is 17 amino acids long. The ends lost 5 bases at V and 0 bases at J; junction bases unmatched: 9. Germline V gene data show CDR1 as SGHNT and CDR2 as YENEEA. The CDR3, as DNA: TGTGCCAGCAGCCCCCGGGTAGGGACAGGCTCCTACAATGAGCAGTTCTTC. Residues: CASSPRVGTGSYNEQFF.

V gene TRBV5-4 combines with J gene TRBJ1-4; TRBD1 might be the D (5 bases). V lost 3 bases and J lost 4, with 7 bases in between. This CDR3 comprises 13 residues. Germline-derived CDR1 and CDR2 are SGHNT and YYREEE (reference sequence). CDR3 coding DNA: TGTGCCAGCAGCTCGACAGTTAATGAAAAACTGTTTTTT. Translating it yields CASSSTVNEKLFF. Based on the CDR3 plus reference TRBV5-4 and TRBJ1-4, the full variable domain is ETGVTQSPTHLIKTRGQQVTLRCSSQSGHNTVSWYQQALGQGPQFIFQYYREEENGRGNFPPRFSGLQFPNYSSELNVNALELDDSALYLCASSSTVNEKLFFGSGTQLSVL.

The chain uses TRBV11-1 and TRBJ2-1; 7 bases match TRBD1. In germline, CDR1 is SGHAT, CDR2 FQDESV (reference sequence). The CDR3 runs to 13 residues. V lost 4 bases, J lost 8 bases, and 5 bases stayed unmatched. The CDR3 nucleotides read TGTGCCAGCAGCTCTATACAGGGGTATGAGCAGTTCTTC. This gives the protein CASSSIQGYEQFF.

This chain links TRBV4-3 with TRBJ1-3, with D maybe TRBD1 (5 bases). This CDR3 contains 17 residues. Trimming cost V 0 bases and J 0 bases, with 12 bases left between them. Per the germline V gene, CDR1 is LGHNA and CDR2 is YSLEER. DNA for the CDR3: TGCGCCAGCAGCCAAGAGGGCAGGACAACCTCTGGAAACACCATATATTTT. Translating gives CASSQEGRTTSGNTIYF.

V and J are TRBV19 and TRBJ2-7; 7 bases map to TRBD1. The junction had 7 bases not matched to a gene; V was cut back by 5 bases and J by 3 bases. Germline CDR1 LNHDA, CDR2 SQIVND (reference sequence). This CDR3 contains 14 residues. The CDR3 protein is CASSRQGFYYEQYF. The CDR3, as DNA: TGTGCCAGTAGTCGACAGGGATTCTACTACGAGCAGTACTTC.

The rearrangement joins TRBV27 to TRBJ2-7; TRBD2 might be the D (5 bases). Germline assignment: CDR1 MNHEY and CDR2 SMNVEV (reference sequence). The CDR3 totals 15 residues. The ends were cut back, 5 bases at V and 3 bases at J, with 17 bases in the middle. CDR3 protein: CASSMRAEGFYEQYF. The CDR3 DNA follows: TGTGCCAGCAGTATGAGGGCGGAAGGATTCTACGAGCAGTACTTC.

This chain links TRBV7-9 with TRBJ1-4; D is perhaps TRBD1 (6 bases). There are 15 residues in the CDR3. V was clipped by 1 base and J by 8 bases, with 14 bases between them. Germline V gene sequence: CDR1 SEHNR, CDR2 FQNEAQ (reference sequence). The CDR3 region is CASSLEAGVEEKLFF. The CDR3 nucleotides read TGTGCCAGCAGCTTAGAAGCAGGGGTTGAGGAAAAACTGTTTTTT.

The CDR3 loop reads CASRDRDRGHQPQHF. The CDR3 bases are TGTGCCAGTAGAGACCGGGACAGGGGGCATCAGCCCCAGCATTTT. The V and J genes are TRBV19 and TRBJ1-5; the match to TRBD1 covers 12 bases. Trimming at V came to 6 bases and at J to 5 bases, leaving 5 bases not matched to a gene. CDR3 length equals 15 residues. Germline V gene sequence: CDR1 LNHDA, CDR2 SQIVND (reference sequence).